These T cell receptor beta chains were read from a single sample in a study of shared clonotypes between healthy human individuals. TCRdb's copy holds only in-frame clones and misses some; the assay was immunoSEQ multiplex PCR. The sample includes roughly 2.1 million clones, approximately 94% of them seen just once. The sample consisted of naive CD8+ T cells from PBMCs. These receptors originate from a man younger than 30 in good health. Some clones in this sample may be carry-over from other donors' samples. Each CDR3 is given with its conserved first and last residue. The D gene is left open where the match is weak. Clone size is shown for a subset of rows, as once, few, many or a class of expanded clone.

DNA: TGCGCCAGCAGCGGGACAGGGGTCGATGGAAACACCATATATTTT
CDR3: CASSGTGVDGNTIYF
size: -
D: TRBD1
V: TRBV5-1
J: TRBJ1-3

DNA: TGCGCCAGCAGCCCCTCGGACAGGTTGGGCGGCGAGCAGTACTTC
CDR3: CASSPSDRLGGEQYF
size: -
D: TRBD1
V: TRBV5-1
J: TRBJ2-7

DNA: TGTGCCAGCACGGCAAGGGGGACCGGTCAGCCCCAGCATTTT
CDR3: CASTARGTGQPQHF
size: few
D: -
V: TRBV6-1
J: TRBJ1-5

DNA: TGTGCCAGCAGTTACGACAGGACCTACGAGCAGTACTTC
CDR3: CASSYDRTYEQYF
size: -
D: -
V: TRBV28
J: TRBJ2-7

DNA: TGTGCCAGCAGTTACTCGAGGTGGAGCTCCTACAATGAGCAGTTCTTC
CDR3: CASSYSRWSSYNEQFF
size: -
D: -
V: TRBV6-5
J: TRBJ2-1

DNA: TGCGCCAGCAGCGGCCACGTGCCCATTGTAGATACGCAGTATTTT
CDR3: CASSGHVPIVDTQYF
size: -
D: -
V: TRBV5-1
J: TRBJ2-3

DNA: TGTGCCAGCAGCTTACTCAATCATGAGCAGTTCTTC
CDR3: CASSLLNHEQFF
size: -
D: -
V: TRBV7-9
J: TRBJ2-1

DNA: TGTGCCAGCAGTCCCCTCAGGGACAGGGGGCCCAGCTTCGACACCGGGGAGCTGTTTTTT
CDR3: CASSPLRDRGPSFDTGELFF
size: -
D: TRBD1
V: TRBV27
J: TRBJ2-2

DNA: TGTGCCAGCGATCCGCGGGGTTTAAAGGGCTACACCTTC
CDR3: CASDPRGLKGYTF
size: once
D: -
V: TRBV28
J: TRBJ1-2

DNA: TGTGCCAGCAGCCAAGTCTGGACTAGCGCGAACACCGGGGAGCTGTTTTTT
CDR3: CASSQVWTSANTGELFF
size: -
D: TRBD2
V: TRBV9
J: TRBJ2-2

DNA: TGTGCCAGCACGAGGGCAGATACGCAGTATTTT
CDR3: CASTRADTQYF
size: -
D: -
V: TRBV25-1
J: TRBJ2-3

DNA: TGTGCCAGCAGCCAAGGCCCTTACACAGATACGCAGTATTTT
CDR3: CASSQGPYTDTQYF
size: -
D: -
V: TRBV14
J: TRBJ2-3

DNA: TGTGCCAGCAGCCAAAACAGGGTCAACTATGGCTACACCTTC
CDR3: CASSQNRVNYGYTF
size: -
D: -
V: TRBV14
J: TRBJ1-2

DNA: TGCGCCAGCAGTCACCCCCGCCGTCCGGGAGTTTTGACAGATACGCAGTATTTT
CDR3: CASSHPRRPGVLTDTQYF
size: -
D: -
V: TRBV23-1
J: TRBJ2-3

DNA: TGTGCCAGCAGTACCACAGGGCTCAGCAATCAGCCCCAGCATTTT
CDR3: CASSTTGLSNQPQHF
size: -
D: -
V: TRBV6-5
J: TRBJ1-5

DNA: TGCAGCGTTGTGGCTGACCCGGGCACCGGGGAGCTGTTTTTT
CDR3: CSVVADPGTGELFF
size: -
D: -
V: TRBV29-1
J: TRBJ2-2

DNA: TGTGCCAGCAGCTTATCCGGGAGGCCCCAGCATTTT
CDR3: CASSLSGRPQHF
size: -
D: -
V: TRBV7-9
J: TRBJ1-5

DNA: TGTGCCAGCAGTTTATTGTTATACCCAAAATCCTCCTACAATGAGCAGTTCTTC
CDR3: CASSLLLYPKSSYNEQFF
size: -
D: -
V: TRBV28
J: TRBJ2-1

DNA: TGTGCCAGCAGCCCCAGAAGTGGGACGTCTACGCTCTACGAGCAGTACTTC
CDR3: CASSPRSGTSTLYEQYF
size: -
D: -
V: TRBV9
J: TRBJ2-7

DNA: TGTGCCAGCAGCGTAGCTGCGGGAGGAGGCAATGAGCAGTTCTTC
CDR3: CASSVAAGGGNEQFF
size: -
D: TRBD2
V: TRBV9
J: TRBJ2-1